Each of the 16 T cell receptor beta chains below was sequenced from the same sample in a study of technical replicates of blood from several donors. The table came from immunoSEQ multiplex PCR; TCRdb's copy has only in-frame clones and leaves some out. The sample records about 89,000 clones, 85% to 95% being singletons. The sample consisted of T cells isolated from PBMCs. Source of these receptors: a human donor in good health.

This chain links TRBV15 with TRBJ2-7, with D possibly being TRBD1 (5 bases). The CDR3 contains 14 residues. V was shortened by 0 bases and J by 2 bases, with 8 bases between the two germline ends. Per germline, CDR1 LNHNV and CDR2 YYDKDF (reference sequence). The CDR3 nucleotides are TGTGCCACCAGCAGAGATTCAGGGACCTACGAGCAGTACTTC. This gives the protein CATSRDSGTYEQYF.

This chain links TRBV6-1 with TRBJ1-2, with 8 bases that match TRBD1. With 4 bases clipped from V and 5 bases from J, the junction kept 3 bases outside the gene matches. This CDR3 is built from 13 residues. From germline, CDR1 is MNHNS and CDR2 SASEGT. The CDR3 DNA reads TGTGCCAGCAGTGCCGGACAGGGTTATGGCTACACCTTC. Amino acid sequence: CASSAGQGYGYTF.

The chain is built from TRBV11-2 and TRBJ1-4; unclear D gene. V lost 8 bases to trimming and J lost 8 bases, with 18 bases between them. There are 14 residues in the CDR3. CDR1 is SGHAT and CDR2 is FQNNGV in the germline V gene. CDR3 protein: CASRPPGDREKLFF. The DNA of the CDR3 is TGTGCCAGCCGACCCCCGGGAGATAGGGAAAAACTGTTTTTT.

The chain carries TRBV13 and TRBJ2-4; TRBD2 matches at 15 bases. CDR1 PRHDT and CDR2 FYEKMQ come from the germline V gene (reference sequence). Losses at the gene ends were 3 bases for V and 6 bases for J; bases not matched to a gene: 12. There are 19 residues in the CDR3. This chain's CDR3 is CASSFGLAGGAGDRNIQYF. The CDR3 bases are TGTGCCAGCAGCTTTGGACTAGCGGGGGGGGCCGGCGACCGAAACATTCAGTACTTC.

V is TRBV7-9 and J is TRBJ1-4, with D possibly TRBD1 on 6 matching bases. CDR3 length: 16 amino acids. The V gene lost 7 bases and the J gene lost 7 bases, with 22 bases spanning the gap. The germline CDR1 and CDR2 sequences are SEHNR and FQNEAQ (reference sequence). The CDR3 protein is CASTRVPGGATEKLFF. The CDR3 DNA reads as TGTGCCAGCACCCGAGTCCCCGGGGGGGCAACTGAAAAACTGTTTTTT.

CDR3 loop: CASSQLAAYNEQFF. In DNA form, the CDR3 reads TGTGCCAGCAGCCAACTAGCGGCCTACAATGAGCAGTTCTTC. This sequence joins TRBV14 and TRBJ2-1, with 7 positions matching TRBD2. CDR3 size: 14 residues. Unmatched junction bases numbered 0, after V lost 2 bases and J lost 2 bases. CDR1 and CDR2 (germline): SGHDN, FVKESK.

The chain combines TRBV30 with TRBJ1-5, with TRBD1 matching 9 bases. Per the germline V gene, CDR1 is GTSNPN and CDR2 is SVGIG (reference sequence). The CDR3 has 15 amino acids. Trimming removed 3 bases from V and 5 bases from J; junction bases left unmatched: 8. CDR3 sequence: CAWSEGQGEYQPQHF. Written as DNA, the CDR3 is TGTGCCTGGAGCGAGGGACAGGGCGAATATCAGCCCCAGCATTTT. Together with reference TRBV30 and TRBJ1-5, the CDR3 gives the full variable domain: SQTIHQWPATLVQPVGSPLSLECTVEGTSNPNLYWYRQAAGRGLQLLFYSVGIGQISSEVPQNLSASRPQDRQFILSSKKLLLSDSGFYLCAWSEGQGEYQPQHFGDGTRLSIL.

The chain is built from TRBV2 and TRBJ2-2; 9 bases are shared with TRBD1. CDR3 length: 17 amino acids. V gave up 7 bases and J gave up 5 bases; unmatched junction bases: 14. From germline, CDR1 is SNHLY and CDR2 FYNNEI. CDR3 DNA sequence: TGTGCCAGCACCCAAACCGAGACAGGGGGTTGGACCGGGGAGCTGTTTTTT. This encodes CASTQTETGGWTGELFF.

The chain joins TRBV5-1 to TRBJ1-1, with TRBD1 matching 9 bases. The length of the CDR3 is 12 residues. Germline CDR1 reads SGHRS; CDR2 reads YFSETQ. V was pared by 4 bases and J by 6 bases, with 1 base of the junction left unmatched. The CDR3 coding sequence is TGCGCCAGCAGCCGGACAGGGGCTGAAGCTTTCTTT. This translates into CASSRTGAEAFF.

The chain has TRBV21-1 and TRBJ1-2. TRBV21-1 has pseudogene status. The CDR3 has 18 residues. The CDR3 DNA reads TGTGCCAGCAGCAAAGCTCATCTGGCGGGGCGTAGATTCTATGGCTACACCTTC. Translating gives CASSKAHLAGRRFYGYTF.

V and J are TRBV6-6 and TRBJ2-7; 8 bases line up with TRBD1. This CDR3 is 16 amino acids long. CDR1 and CDR2 from the germline V gene are MNHNY and SVGAGI (reference sequence). V lost 2 bases, J lost 6 bases, and 12 bases stayed unmatched. DNA for the CDR3: TGTGCCAGCAGTTACCCGCCCAGGGGGCGCCCCGGCGAGCAGTACTTC. Its translation is CASSYPPRGRPGEQYF.

The V gene is TRBV5-4, the J gene TRBJ1-4, with D tentatively TRBD1 (5 bases). V shed 2 bases and J shed 6 bases, with 11 bases lying between them. This CDR3 has 14 amino acids. Germline lookup yields CDR1 SGHNT and CDR2 YYREEE (reference sequence). The CDR3 DNA sequence: TGTGCCAGCAGCTTAAGGGGAGGGGATGAAAAACTGTTTTTT. Amino acids: CASSLRGGDEKLFF.

The chain joins TRBV5-1 to TRBJ2-5; 7 bases agree with TRBD1. This CDR3 has 14 amino acids. V lost 4 bases to trimming and J lost 5 bases; unmatched junction nucleotides: 8. The germline V gene has CDR1 SGHRS and CDR2 YFSETQ. The CDR3 bases are TGCGCCAGCAGCATGACAGGGTCTGGGGAGACCCAGTACTTC. The encoded protein is CASSMTGSGETQYF.

V is TRBV5-1 and J is TRBJ2-7, with 16 positions matching TRBD2. The CDR3 is 18 amino acids. V lost 0 bases and J lost 0; bases outside the gene matches: 3. The germline V gene encodes CDR1 SGHRS and CDR2 YFSETQ. CDR3 protein: CASSLAGLAGGFSYEQYF. CDR3 sequence (DNA): TGCGCCAGCAGCTTGGCGGGACTAGCGGGGGGGTTCTCCTACGAGCAGTACTTC.

This rearrangement joins TRBV25-1 to TRBJ2-7; a possible D gene is TRBD1 (5 bases). In germline, CDR1 is MGHDK, CDR2 SYGVNS. V dropped 1 base and J dropped 0 bases, with 10 bases sitting between them. The CDR3 loop spans 15 amino acids. The DNA of the CDR3 is TGTGCCAGCAGTGAATCAGGGATTGGCTCCTACGAGCAGTACTTC. Translation gives CASSESGIGSYEQYF.

The genes are TRBV11-3 and TRBJ1-1; possible D gene TRBD1, 5 bases. With 5 bases removed from V and 4 bases from J, the gap between germline ends came to 14 bases. This CDR3 contains 14 residues. Germline V gene lookup returns CDR1 SGHNT and CDR2 YENEEA. The CDR3 DNA follows: TGTGCCAGCAGCACGACAGTCCGAGGCACTGAAGCTTTCTTT. This gives the protein CASSTTVRGTEAFF.